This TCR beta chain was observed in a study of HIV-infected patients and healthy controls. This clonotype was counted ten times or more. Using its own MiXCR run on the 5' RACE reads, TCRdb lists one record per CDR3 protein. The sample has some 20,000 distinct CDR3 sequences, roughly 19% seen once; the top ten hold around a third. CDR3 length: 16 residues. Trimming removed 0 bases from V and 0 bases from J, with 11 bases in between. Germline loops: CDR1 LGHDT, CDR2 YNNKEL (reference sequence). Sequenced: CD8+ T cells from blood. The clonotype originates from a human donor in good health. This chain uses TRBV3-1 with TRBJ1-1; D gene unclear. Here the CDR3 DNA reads TGTGCCAGCAGCCAAGATTTCAGACAAATGAACACTGAAGCTTTCTTT. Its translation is CASSQDFRQMNTEAFF. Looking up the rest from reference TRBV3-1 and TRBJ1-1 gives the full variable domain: DTAVSQTPKYLVTQMGNDKSIKCEQNLGHDTMYWYKQDSKKFLKIMFSYNNKELIINETVPNRFSPKSPDKAHLNLHINSLELGDSAVYFCASSQDFRQMNTEAFFGQGTRLTVV.